This entry lists 6 T cell receptor beta chains sequenced from one sample in a study of monozygotic twins with inflammatory bowel disease. TCRdb reprocessed the 5' RACE reads and stores each CDR3 protein as one record, lacking DNA. This sample's table has some 300,000 distinct CDR3 sequences. Sequenced sample: blood. The origin of the receptors is a human donor with ulcerative colitis or Crohn's disease, or a healthy co-twin of an affected twin (not recorded which).

The V call is TRBV6-2 or TRBV6-3, the J call TRBJ1-2; checking the TCRdb D call of TRBD1 is not possible without DNA. Germline CDR1 reads MNHEY; CDR2 reads SVGEGT. This CDR3 has 14 residues. The CDR3 loop reads CASSPNDRSYGYTF.

The CDR3 loop reads CASSQGGLGTQYF. V and J are TRBV4-3 and TRBJ2-5; TCRdb's assignment of TRBD2 cannot be checked, as there is no DNA. CDR1 LGHNA and CDR2 YSLEER come from the germline V gene. The CDR3 loop spans 13 amino acids.

This chain connects TRBV12-3 or TRBV12-4 to TRBJ2-7. The CDR3 runs 12 residues. The CDR3 is CASSFSNSEQYF.

V and J are TRBV28 and TRBJ2-5; TCRdb designates TRBD1, a call that cannot be tested without DNA. Germline V gene lookup returns CDR1 MDHEN and CDR2 SYDVKM. The CDR3 is 16 amino acids. The CDR3 reads CASSLGTGLSQETQYF. Complete variable domain (other parts from reference TRBV28 and TRBJ2-5): DVKVTQSSRYLVKRTGEKVFLECVQDMDHENMFWYRQDPGLGLRLIYFSYDVKMKEKGDIPEGYSVSREKKERFSLILESASTNQTSMYLCASSLGTGLSQETQYFGPGTRLLVL.

This clonotype ranks as medium-sized in terms of frequency. The chain is built from TRBV19 and TRBJ1-1. The V gene's germline CDR1 is LNHDA and CDR2 SQIVND (reference sequence). There are 13 residues in the CDR3. The CDR3 reads CASSSTENTEAFF.

The gene calls are TRBV7-6 and TRBJ1-1; TCRdb outputs TRBD1, but without DNA this stays unchecked. The germline gives CDR1 SGHVS, CDR2 FNYEAQ. This CDR3 spans 14 amino acids. The CDR3 loop reads CASKLDRLGAEAFF.